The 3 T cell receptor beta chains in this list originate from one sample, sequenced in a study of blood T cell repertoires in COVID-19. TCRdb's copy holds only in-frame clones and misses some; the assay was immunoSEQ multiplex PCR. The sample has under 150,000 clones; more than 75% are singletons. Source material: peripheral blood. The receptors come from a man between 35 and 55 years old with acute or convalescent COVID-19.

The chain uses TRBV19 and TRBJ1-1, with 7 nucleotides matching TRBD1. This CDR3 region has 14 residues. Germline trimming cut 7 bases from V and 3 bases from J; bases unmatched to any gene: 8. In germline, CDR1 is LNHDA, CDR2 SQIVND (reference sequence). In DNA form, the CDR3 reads TGTGCCAGTAAAACAGGGGAGAGGGACACTGAAGCTTTCTTT. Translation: CASKTGERDTEAFF.

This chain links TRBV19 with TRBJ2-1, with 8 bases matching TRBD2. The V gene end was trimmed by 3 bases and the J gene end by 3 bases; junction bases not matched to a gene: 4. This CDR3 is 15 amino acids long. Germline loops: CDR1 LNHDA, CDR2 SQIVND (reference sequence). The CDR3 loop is CASSIWRGDYNEQFF. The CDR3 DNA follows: TGTGCCAGTAGTATTTGGCGGGGGGACTACAATGAGCAGTTCTTC.

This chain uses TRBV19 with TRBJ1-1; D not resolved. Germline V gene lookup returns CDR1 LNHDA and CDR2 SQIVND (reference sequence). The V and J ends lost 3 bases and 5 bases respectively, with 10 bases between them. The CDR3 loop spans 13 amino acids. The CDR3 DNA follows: TGTGCCAGTAGTATCGGGGTAGGTACTGAAGCTTTCTTT. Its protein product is CASSIGVGTEAFF.